This TCR beta chain appears in the sequencing data of a study of Graves' ophthalmopathy and Graves' hyperthyroidism. The CDR3 consists of 14 residues. Germline CDR1 reads SGHAT; CDR2 reads FQNNGV. The V and J ends lost 4 bases and 2 bases respectively, with 12 bases between them. This clonotype showed up many times. From fresh peripheral blood, 10 ml in volume, the PBMCs were obtained. TCR beta CDR3 regions were amplified from RNA transcripts. Scientists carried out first-round RT-PCR using HTBI primers and then a second-round multiplex PCR. One entry per CDR3 protein, called by TCRdb with MiXCR from the multiplex PCR reads. The data show under 250,000 distinct CDR3 sequences, 25% to 30% seen once.

This clonotype originated in a man aged 45-65 years with Graves' ophthalmopathy. Material for sequencing was peripheral blood. The chain combines TRBV11-2 with TRBJ2-7; a weak D match, TRBD2 (6 bases). The CDR3 is CASSSSGSPYEQYF. The CDR3 DNA reads TGTGCCAGCAGCTCCTCCGGGAGCCCCTACGAGCAGTACTTC.